This T cell receptor beta chain derives from a study of T-cell reconstitution after alpha-beta-depleted transplantation in children. This clonotype came up many times. Its specificity is not known. Unique molecular identifiers were incorporated during preparation of the TCRbeta library. TCRdb itself ran the PCR reads through MiXCR, one entry per CDR3 protein. The sample lists 7,500 to 9,500 distinct CDR3 sequences, approximately 11% occurring once. Overall study findings and caveats: Where alpha-beta T cells came from about two months after transplant was reportedly several hundred expanded graft clones. T-cell counts and diversity were attributed mostly to newly produced T cells one year after transplant.

Germline CDR1 is SEHNR and CDR2 is FQNEAQ (reference sequence). There are 17 residues in the CDR3. The ends lost 5 bases at V and 4 bases at J; junction bases unmatched: 13. Sample: PBMCs, mostly from graft donor cells, taken 60 days after TCRalphabeta/CD19-depleted stem cell transplant. The chain uses TRBV7-9 and TRBJ1-3; 8 positions match TRBD1. This receptor was obtained from a patient between 2 and 9 years old who had a stem cell transplant for inherited bone marrow failure, so the T cells may come from the graft donor. CDR3 in amino acids: CASSRLPGQVVGNTIYF. CDR3 nucleotide sequence: TGTGCCAGCAGCCGATTGCCGGGACAGGTTGTCGGAAACACCATATATTTT.